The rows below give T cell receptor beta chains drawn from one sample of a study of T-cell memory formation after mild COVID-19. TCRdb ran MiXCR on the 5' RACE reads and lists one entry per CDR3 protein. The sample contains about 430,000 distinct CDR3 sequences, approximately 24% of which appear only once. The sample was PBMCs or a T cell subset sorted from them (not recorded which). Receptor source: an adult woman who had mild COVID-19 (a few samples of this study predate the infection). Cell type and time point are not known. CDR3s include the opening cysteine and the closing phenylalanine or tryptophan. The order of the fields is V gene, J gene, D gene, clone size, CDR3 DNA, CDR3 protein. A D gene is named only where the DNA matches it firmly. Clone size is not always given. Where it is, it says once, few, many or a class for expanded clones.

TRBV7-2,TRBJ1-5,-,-,TGTGCCAGCAGCTCCGAGGGGTGGAGCAATCAGCCCCAGCATTTT,CASSSEGWSNQPQHF
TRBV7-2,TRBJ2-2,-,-,TGTGCCAGCAGCTCAGTTTCCGGGGAGCTGTTTTTT,CASSSVSGELFF
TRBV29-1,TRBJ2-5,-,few,TGCAGCGCCTTTGGGGGCGAGGGGGAGACCCAGTACTTC,CSAFGGEGETQYF
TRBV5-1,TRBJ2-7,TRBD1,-,TGCGCCAGCAGCCCCGGGACAGGGGGTTTGTACGAGCAGTACTTC,CASSPGTGGLYEQYF
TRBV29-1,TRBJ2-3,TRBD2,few,TGCAGCGCCAGACTAGCGGGAAACCTTGATACGCAGTATTTT,CSARLAGNLDTQYF
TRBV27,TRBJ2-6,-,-,TGTGCCAGCAGTTCTCGACCCGGGGGGGCCAACGTCCTGACTTTC,CASSSRPGGANVLTF
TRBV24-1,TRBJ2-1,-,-,TGTGCCACCAGTGATTCGAGAAGGTCCTACAATGAGCAGTTCTTC,CATSDSRRSYNEQFF
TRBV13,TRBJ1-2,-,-,TGTGCCAGCAGCACTTCAGGGTCATATGGCTACACCTTC,CASSTSGSYGYTF
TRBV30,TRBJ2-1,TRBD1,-,TGTGCCTGGAGTGGATCAGGGGGCACTGAGCAGTTCTTC,CAWSGSGGTEQFF
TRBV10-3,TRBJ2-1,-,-,TGTGCCATCTGGGTTCGGGGACTCGATGAGCAGTTCTTC,CAIWVRGLDEQFF
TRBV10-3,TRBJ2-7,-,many,TGTGCCATCAGTGAGCCGAGTTACGAGCAGTACTTC,CAISEPSYEQYF
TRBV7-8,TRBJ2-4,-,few,TGTGCCAGCAGCTTAGGTTATCGGGCTCCCATAGCCAAAAACATTCAGTACTTC,CASSLGYRAPIAKNIQYF
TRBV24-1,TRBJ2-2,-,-,TGTGCCACCAGTGAGGTCTCGACTGGGGGCACCGGGGAGCTGTTTTTT,CATSEVSTGGTGELFF
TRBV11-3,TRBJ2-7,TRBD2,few,TGTGCCAGCAGCCCTGGACTAGCGGGGGACTACGAGCAGTACTTC,CASSPGLAGDYEQYF
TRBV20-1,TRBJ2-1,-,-,TGCAGTGCTAGTGGACGGGGCCTCTCCTACAATGAGCAGTTCTTC,CSASGRGLSYNEQFF
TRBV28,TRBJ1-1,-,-,TGTGCCAGCAGTTCACACGGGATTGAAGCTTTCTTT,CASSSHGIEAFF
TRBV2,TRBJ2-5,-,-,TGTGCCAGCAGTGAAAGGGTGACCCAGTACTTC,CASSERVTQYF
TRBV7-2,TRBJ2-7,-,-,TGTGCCAGCAGCCCGCAGGCAGGGATCGACGAGCAGTACTTC,CASSPQAGIDEQYF
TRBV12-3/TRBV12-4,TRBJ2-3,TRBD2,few,TGTGCCAGCAGCCCAGGACTAGCGGAGAGCACAGATACGCAGTATTTT,CASSPGLAESTDTQYF
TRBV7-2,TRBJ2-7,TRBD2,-,TGTGCCAGCAGCCGCCATTCTAGCGGATACGAGCAGTACTTC,CASSRHSSGYEQYF
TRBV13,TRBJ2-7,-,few,TGTGCCAGCAGCTCACCAGGGAATGGGATCCACGAGCAGTACTTC,CASSSPGNGIHEQYF
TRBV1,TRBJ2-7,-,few,TGCACCAGCAGCCAAGTAGCCACAAAGAGCGGGAGCTCCTACGAGCAGTACTTC,CTSSQVATKSGSSYEQYF
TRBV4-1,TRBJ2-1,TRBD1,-,TGCGCCAGCAGCCAAGATCCATTGGGACAGTCCTACAATGAGCAGTTCTTC,CASSQDPLGQSYNEQFF
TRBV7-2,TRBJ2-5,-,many,TGTGCCACGACAGGACGGGGGGTGCAGACCCAGTACTTC,CATTGRGVQTQYF
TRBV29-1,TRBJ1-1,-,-,TGCAGCGTTTATGCAGGGGCGGAGAGGAACACTGAAGCTTTCTTT,CSVYAGAERNTEAFF
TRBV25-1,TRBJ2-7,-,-,TGTGCCAGCGGGAAGGCAGGATCCTACGAGCAGTACTTC,CASGKAGSYEQYF
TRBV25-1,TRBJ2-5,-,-,TGTGCCAGCCGATCCCACAGGACGTCCAAGAAGGCCCAGTACTTC,CASRSHRTSKKAQYF
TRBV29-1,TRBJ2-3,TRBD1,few,TGCAGCGTTGAGGCCCTAGGGACAGCGTCTAGCACAGATACGCAGTATTTT,CSVEALGTASSTDTQYF
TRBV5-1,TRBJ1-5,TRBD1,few,TGCGCCAGCAGCTTGGAGGGGGCTAGCAATCAGCCCCAGCATTTT,CASSLEGASNQPQHF
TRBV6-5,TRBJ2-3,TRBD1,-,TGTGCCAGCAGTTCCCCGGGACAGGGGAAGGATACGCAGTATTTT,CASSSPGQGKDTQYF
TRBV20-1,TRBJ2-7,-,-,TGCAGTGCTAGACTCCTCGGGTCGAGCTCCTACGAGCAGTACTTC,CSARLLGSSSYEQYF
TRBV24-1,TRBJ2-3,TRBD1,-,TGTGCCACCAGTGATCCCAGGGGGAACTGGCAGTATTTT,CATSDPRGNWQYF
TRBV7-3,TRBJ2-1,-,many,TGTGCCAGCAGCTTATCCCCAGCCCGGAGGTACAATGAGCAGTTCTTC,CASSLSPARRYNEQFF
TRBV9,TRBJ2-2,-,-,TGTGCCAGCAGCGTAGACGCCCAATTGACCGGGGAGCTGTTTTTT,CASSVDAQLTGELFF
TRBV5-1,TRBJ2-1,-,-,TGCGCCAGCAGCTTGGCACAGGACTACAATGAGCAGTTCTTC,CASSLAQDYNEQFF
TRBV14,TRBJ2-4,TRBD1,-,TGTGCCAGCAGCCGCCTACAGGGGGCCCAAAACATTCAGTACTTC,CASSRLQGAQNIQYF
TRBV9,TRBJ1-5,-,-,TGTGCCAGCAGCGTAGAGGGAACCTTTAATCAGCCCCAGCATTTT,CASSVEGTFNQPQHF
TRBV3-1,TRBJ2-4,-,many,TGTGCCAGCAGCCAAGAAGGTAGCGGACTCCCACTGGACTTC,CASSQEGSGLPLDF
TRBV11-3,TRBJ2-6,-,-,TGTGCCAGCAGCTCAGGATGGTCTGGGGCCAACGTCCTGACTTTC,CASSSGWSGANVLTF
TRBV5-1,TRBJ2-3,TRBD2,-,TGCGCCAGCAGCTTGCCGGGACTAGCGGGGTCCAGTGATACGCAGTATTTT,CASSLPGLAGSSDTQYF
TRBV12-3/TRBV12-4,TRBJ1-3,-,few,TGTGCCAGCAGTTTGTTACAAGGGCCGGGAAACACCATATATTTT,CASSLLQGPGNTIYF
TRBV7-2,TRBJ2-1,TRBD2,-,TGTGCCAGCAGCCTTCGGACTAGCGGGAGCATGGGTGAGCAGTTCTTC,CASSLRTSGSMGEQFF
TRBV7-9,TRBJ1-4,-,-,TGTGCCTGCAGCCCCTCTATTGGGGACGACAAACTGTTTTTT,CACSPSIGDDKLFF
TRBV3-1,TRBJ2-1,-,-,TGTGCCAGCAGCCAGTTGCTCACGGACAGAGGCAATGAGCAGTTCTTC,CASSQLLTDRGNEQFF
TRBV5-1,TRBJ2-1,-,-,TGCGCCAGCAGCTTGGGGACCGTATCCGGAGATGAGCAGTTCTTC,CASSLGTVSGDEQFF
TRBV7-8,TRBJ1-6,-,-,TGTGCCAGCAGCTTAAGCACGACGCCCGGACCCCTCCACTTT,CASSLSTTPGPLHF
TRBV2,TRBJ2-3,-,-,TGTGCCAGCAGGGGGCCATCGGGGGGCGGCACAGATACGCAGTATTTT,CASRGPSGGGTDTQYF
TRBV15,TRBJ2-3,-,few,TGTGCCACCAGCAGAGATGGGACGGGCACAGATACGCAGTATTTT,CATSRDGTGTDTQYF
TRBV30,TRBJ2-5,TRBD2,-,TGTGCCTGGAGTCCGGGGACTATAGAGACCCAGTACTTC,CAWSPGTIETQYF
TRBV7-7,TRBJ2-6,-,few,TGTGCCAGCAGCCTACAGGGATCCTCTGGGGCCAACGTCCTGACTTTC,CASSLQGSSGANVLTF
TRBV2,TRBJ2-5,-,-,TGTGCCAGCAGTGAGAGTCCGGGGGAGACCCAGTACTTC,CASSESPGETQYF
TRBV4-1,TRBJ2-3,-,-,TGCGCCAGCAGCCAAGAGGGGACACAGACTAGCACAGATACGCAGTATTTT,CASSQEGTQTSTDTQYF
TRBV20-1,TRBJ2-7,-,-,TGCAGTGCTAGAGATATGGGCTACGAGCAGTACTTC,CSARDMGYEQYF
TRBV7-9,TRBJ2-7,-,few,TGTGCCTACGGGAGTGTGAACTACGAGCAGTACTTC,CAYGSVNYEQYF
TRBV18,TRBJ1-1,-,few,TGTGCCAGCGAGGGCCCAAAGGTCGGGAGGAACACTGAAGCTTTCTTT,CASEGPKVGRNTEAFF